Sequencing of this TCR beta chain was carried out in a study of beta chain features in type 1 diabetes. CDR3 length: 15 amino acids. V shed 2 bases and J shed 7 bases, with 15 bases lying between them. Germline CDR1 and CDR2: SGHTA and FQGNSA. The isolated RNA, all of it, was reverse transcribed, so expressed TCRB transcripts were what got sequenced. Profiled with immunoSEQ multiplex PCR; TCRdb holds only in-frame clones, not every one. Among about 44,000 clones listed, roughly 56% were seen once. Study conclusions and caveats: The study found that naive, central memory and Treg TCRB repertoires appeared more similar in patients than in healthy donors. Insertions at VDJ junctions were less frequent in type 1 diabetes patients. These patients also deleted more nucleotides at the same junctions. People with Type 1 diabetes carried modestly yet significantly shorter TCRB CDR3s in all four CD4+ subsets.

As regards this clone: Antigen unknown.

Sorting of CD4+ naive, central memory, regulatory and stem cell-like memory cells was performed via CD45RO/CCR7/CD25/CD127/CD95/CD27. This TCR came from a woman between 18 and 29 years old in good health. The sequenced sample consisted of Tregs from blood. V usage is TRBV7-2 and J usage is TRBJ2-1; D may be TRBD2 (5 bases). The CDR3 reads CASSLLGSWENEQFF. In nucleotides, the CDR3 is TGTGCCAGCAGCTTACTGGGGAGCTGGGAAAATGAGCAGTTCTTC.